Following are 2 T cell receptor beta chains from one sample sequenced in a study of memory CD4+ T cells and cytomegalovirus serostatus. The sort gate was single viable CD3+CD4+CD8-CD45RO+ cells for memory CD4+ T cells. Here immunoSEQ multiplex PCR was the method, and the copy in TCRdb shows in-frame clones only, minus some. The repertoire holds approximately 61,000 clones, with 75% to 85% as singletons. Sequencing used memory CD4+ T cells from blood. All receptors derive from an adult in good health and CMV-seronegative.

V usage is TRBV11-2 and J usage is TRBJ2-7, with 7 bases that match TRBD1. The CDR3 runs to 15 residues. The germline CDR1 and CDR2 sequences are SGHAT and FQNNGV. The V and J ends lost 3 bases and 4 bases, in that order; junction bases with no gene match: 9. The CDR3 region is CASSLQAGGEYEQYF. In DNA form, the CDR3 reads TGTGCCAGCAGCTTGCAGGCAGGGGGTGAGTACGAGCAGTACTTC.

J is TRBJ2-5 and V is TRBV19; 7 bases are a match to TRBD1. The CDR3 spans 15 residues. The J segment lost 4 bases and the V segment lost 6 bases, leaving 11 bases of the junction unmatched. Germline CDR1 is LNHDA and CDR2 is SQIVND (reference sequence). This chain's CDR3 is CASSGAGGLRETQYF. In nucleotides, the CDR3 is TGTGCCAGTAGCGGGGCAGGGGGTCTCCGAGAGACCCAGTACTTC.